The present entry profiles one T cell receptor (beta chain) with its context. Antigen specificity is unknown. Despite likely unrecorded immune exposures, the donors were nominally healthy at the time of sampling. Use of 60 Vbeta and 13 Jbeta primers characterized the PCR. Clones were read by immunoSEQ multiplex PCR, and TCRdb kept only the in-frame ones, dropping some. The sample has over 200,000 clones, about three quarters seen once. This sample was taken from a study of cytomegalovirus exposure and HLA in healthy donors. Whole-study results and caveats: Later analysis revealed greater clonal expansion in HLA-associated TCR beta chains than in equally common others.

This CDR3 is 11 amino acids long. Trimming took 3 bases from V and 5 from J, leaving 7 bases between them. Germline CDR1 is GTSNPN and CDR2 is SVGIG (reference sequence). The TCR comes from a woman aged 60 to 75 in good health and CMV-seropositive. The specimen was PBMCs. The chain carries TRBV30 and TRBJ2-5; tentatively, D is TRBD2 (6 bases). CDR3 sequence (DNA): TGTGCCTGGAGGGGGAGGGAGACCCAGTACTTC. Translation: CAWRGRETQYF.